The 27 T cell receptor beta chains reported below all come from one sample, sequenced in a study of blood T cells in healthy people across ages. PCR was performed a second time for about 6 to 12 cycles using a sample-barcoded 5' primer and a J-beta primer mix. TCRdb reprocessed the 5' RACE reads with MiXCR, giving one entry per CDR3 protein. Of 450,000 to 700,000 distinct CDR3 sequences listed, roughly 29% are singletons. Sequenced sample: blood. The receptors stem from a woman between 65 and 79 years old in good health.

The sample holds many counts of this clonotype. The chain employs TRBV7-7 and TRBJ2-2; TRBD1 matches 9 bases. This CDR3 comprises 16 residues. Losses at the gene ends were 4 bases for V and 2 bases for J; bases not matched to a gene: 5. From germline, CDR1 is SSHAT and CDR2 FNYEAQ (reference sequence). The CDR3 DNA reads as TGTGCCAGCAGCTCTACAGGGGGCGAAAACACCGGGGAGCTGTTTTTT. Protein product: CASSSTGGENTGELFF. Using reference TRBV7-7 and TRBJ2-2 for the parts outside the CDR3, the full variable domain is GAGVSQSPRYKVTKRGQDVTLRCDPISSHATLYWYQQALGQGPEFLTYFNYEAQPDKSGLPSDRFSAERPEGSISTLTIQRTEQRDSAMYRCASSSTGGENTGELFFGEGSRLTVL.

V gene TRBV7-2 combines with J gene TRBJ1-3; TRBD1 might be the D (6 bases). Germline assignment: CDR1 SGHTA and CDR2 FQGNSA. V lost 2 bases to trimming and J lost 0 bases, with 17 bases between them. The CDR3 has 18 amino acids. CDR3 sequence reads: CASSLQPPTGASGNTIYF. CDR3 in DNA: TGTGCCAGCAGCTTACAGCCGCCGACAGGTGCCTCTGGAAACACCATATATTTT.

This clonotype has more than one count but fewer than ten. This rearrangement joins TRBV7-2 to TRBJ2-2; D gene ambiguous. V lost 2 bases to trimming and J lost 3 bases, with 4 bases between them. Germline CDR1 is SGHTA and CDR2 is FQGNSA. The CDR3 has 13 amino acids. The CDR3 nucleotides are TGTGCCAGCAGCTTAACGTACACCGGGGAGCTGTTTTTT. It yields the protein CASSLTYTGELFF.

The chain recombines TRBV28 with TRBJ2-7; D gene uncertain. Trimming took 2 bases from V and 9 from J, leaving 23 bases between them. Germline values: CDR1 MDHEN, CDR2 SYDVKM. The CDR3 spans 16 residues. The CDR3 here is CASSLGPRISSWGQYF. The DNA for the CDR3 is TGTGCCAGCAGTTTAGGTCCGAGGATATCGAGTTGGGGGCAGTACTTC.

This clonotype was counted a few times. The chain joins TRBV27 to TRBJ1-1, with TRBD1 matching over 8 bases. J was trimmed by 0 bases and V by 2 bases; bases with no gene match: 2. The CDR3 is made up of 15 amino acids. Germline V CDR1 and CDR2: MNHEY, SMNVEV (reference sequence). The CDR3 protein is CASSLTGGLNTEAFF. The DNA for the CDR3 is TGTGCCAGCAGTTTAACAGGGGGTCTGAACACTGAAGCTTTCTTT.

This clonotype was seen more than once but under ten times. The chain recombines TRBV5-1 with TRBJ2-1, with TRBD2 matching over 10 bases. J was trimmed by 8 bases and V by 4 bases; bases with no gene match: 9. The CDR3 spans 15 residues. Germline values: CDR1 SGHRS, CDR2 YFSETQ. The CDR3 nucleotides are TGCGCCAGCAGCCCTGAGCGGGGGGGCATCGATGAGCAGTTCTTC. Translating it yields CASSPERGGIDEQFF.

This clonotype was recorded many times. The J gene is TRBJ1-5, the V gene TRBV12-3 or TRBV12-4; D perhaps matches TRBD1 (5 bases). CDR3 length: 13 residues. Trimming removed 6 bases at V and 3 bases at J, with 9 bases between. Written as DNA, the CDR3 is TGTGCCAGCAGGGGACTCTCCAATCAGCCCCAGCATTTT. Amino acid sequence: CASRGLSNQPQHF.

The CDR3: CASSQISVQETQYF. DNA of the CDR3: TGCGCCAGCAGCCAGATTAGCGTCCAAGAGACCCAGTACTTC. V usage is TRBV4-1 and J usage is TRBJ2-5; TRBD2 might be the D (5 bases). Trimming left V 3 bases short and J 1 base short, with 9 bases between. The CDR3 is 14 amino acids. Germline-derived CDR1 and CDR2 are MGHRA and YSYEKL.

V gene TRBV3-1 combines with J gene TRBJ1-6; no firm D call. The CDR3 spans 15 residues. Trimming left V 0 bases short and J 7 bases short, with 10 bases between. Per germline, CDR1 LGHDT and CDR2 YNNKEL (reference sequence). The CDR3, as DNA: TGTGCCAGCAGCCAAGATTGGCAGGCGAATTCACCCCTCCACTTT. As protein: CASSQDWQANSPLHF.

The DNA for the CDR3 is TGTGCCAGTTCGCTCGGGACTAGCAGTCGGGAGCAGTACTTC. This translates into CASSLGTSSREQYF. The V gene is TRBV7-9, the J gene TRBJ2-7, with 9 bases that match TRBD2. Germline-derived CDR1 and CDR2 are SEHNR and FQNEAQ (reference sequence). This CDR3 has 14 residues. Germline trimming cut 9 bases from V and 7 bases from J; bases unmatched to any gene: 13. Complete variable domain (other parts from reference TRBV7-9 and TRBJ2-7): DTGVSQNPRHKITKRGQNVTFRCDPISEHNRLYWYRQTLGQGPEFLTYFQNEAQLEKSRLLSDRFSAERPKGSFSTLEIQRTEQGDSAMYLCASSLGTSSREQYFGPGTRLTVT.

The chain is built from TRBV11-2 and TRBJ2-1; D gene unclear. V shed 2 bases and J shed 9 bases, with 14 bases lying between them. The V gene's germline CDR1 is SGHAT and CDR2 FQNNGV. The CDR3 is 14 residues long. CDR3 DNA: TGTGCCAGCAGCTTACTTTGGGTGCAAACTGAGCAGTTCTTC. Its translation is CASSLLWVQTEQFF.

V is TRBV5-1 and J is TRBJ1-2, with 9 positions matching TRBD1. Germline CDR1 SGHRS, CDR2 YFSETQ. There are 15 residues in the CDR3. Germline trimming cut 4 bases from V and 4 bases from J; bases unmatched to any gene: 8. The CDR3 DNA follows: TGCGCCAGCAGCAGAGGGACAGGGAGTGGCTATGGCTACACCTTC. It codes for CASSRGTGSGYGYTF.

The rearrangement uses TRBV6-2 or TRBV6-3 and TRBJ2-6; D is uncertain. Trimming left V 6 bases short and J 0 bases short, with 9 bases between. Germline V gives CDR1 MNHEY, CDR2 SVGEGT. This CDR3 has 15 residues. The CDR3 region has the DNA TGTGCCAGCAGAGGAGCTAGCTCTGGGGCCAACGTCCTGACTTTC. This translates into CASRGASSGANVLTF.

The table lists this clonotype with a few counts. V usage is TRBV6-5 and J usage is TRBJ2-6, with TRBD1 identical over 11 bases. This CDR3 is built from 17 residues. CDR1 is MNHEY and CDR2 is SVGAGI in the germline V gene. V lost 6 bases, J lost 4 bases, and 8 bases stayed unmatched. CDR3 residues: CASSYGTGGNGANVLTF. The CDR3 nucleotides are TGTGCCAGCAGCTACGGGACAGGGGGGAACGGGGCCAACGTCCTGACTTTC.

The chain carries TRBV20-1 and TRBJ2-5; D is ambiguous. Trimming left V 4 bases short and J 4 bases short, with 19 bases between. This CDR3 has 15 residues. Germline V gene sequence: CDR1 DFQATT, CDR2 SNEGSKA (reference sequence). The CDR3 nucleotides read TGCAGTGCTACCATGGCCTTCAGGTCTCGAGAGACCCAGTACTTC. It specifies CSATMAFRSRETQYF.

This clonotype was detected only a few times. The CDR3 DNA reads as TGCGCCAGCAGCTCACCCGGGACAGGGCGGTTCTTC. Protein sequence: CASSSPGTGRFF. The rearrangement joins TRBV5-1 to TRBJ2-1; 9 positions agree with TRBD1. This CDR3 is 12 amino acids long. Germline CDR1 and CDR2: SGHRS and YFSETQ. Trimming cost V 3 bases and J 15 bases; bases outside gene matches: 7.

This clonotype was seen a handful of times. This sequence joins TRBV6-1 and TRBJ1-1; possible D gene TRBD1, 5 bases. V gave up 6 bases and J gave up 1 base, with 12 bases separating them. The germline V gene has CDR1 MNHNS and CDR2 SASEGT. CDR3 length: 14 residues. The CDR3 DNA follows: TGTGCCAGCAGGGCCCAGGGAAGGAACACTGAAGCTTTCTTT. The encoded protein is CASRAQGRNTEAFF.

The chain couples TRBV3-1 to TRBJ2-3, with a tentative D call TRBD2 (5 bases). The CDR3 is 16 amino acids. V gave up 1 base and J gave up 0 bases, with 11 bases separating them. CDR1 is LGHDT, CDR2 YNNKEL, per germline (reference sequence). DNA of the CDR3: TGTGCCAGCAGCCAAGCGGGAATAGGGAGCACAGATACGCAGTATTTT. This codes for CASSQAGIGSTDTQYF.

The chain recombines TRBV6-2 or TRBV6-3 with TRBJ2-5, with 7 nucleotides matching TRBD2. The J call may not be correct, given that the DNA end is closer to TRBJ2-1. The germline gives CDR1 MNHEY, CDR2 SVGEGT. This CDR3 spans 14 amino acids. The CDR3 region has the DNA TGTGCCAGCACCCGAGCGGGGCTTAACAATGAGCAGTTCTTC. Its translation: CASTRAGLNNEQFF.

Worth noting for this clonotype: Since a much larger clone is just one base distant, this may be a read error. The CDR3 nucleotides are TGTGCCAGCAGCTTAGTTCCTCTCAAGCAGTGCTTC. This codes for CASSLVPLKQCF. V and J are TRBV11-2 and TRBJ2-7; D ambiguous. This CDR3 is 12 amino acids long. CDR1 is SGHAT, CDR2 FQNNGV, per germline. Combining the CDR3 with reference TRBV11-2 and TRBJ2-7 gives the whole variable domain EAGVAQSPRYKIIEKRQSVAFWCNPISGHATLYWYQQILGQGPKLLIQFQNNGVVDDSQLPKDRFSAERLKGVDSTLKIQPAKLEDSAVYLCASSLVPLKQCFGPGTRLTVT.

The rearrangement uses TRBV5-1 and TRBJ2-2; 10 nucleotides match TRBD1. The CDR3 is 17 amino acids. Per germline, CDR1 SGHRS and CDR2 YFSETQ. Trimming at V came to 0 bases and at J to 5 bases, leaving 7 bases not matched to a gene. The CDR3 sequence: CASSLGLTGGRTGELFF. The CDR3 bases are TGCGCCAGCAGCTTGGGGTTGACAGGGGGCAGGACCGGGGAGCTGTTTTTT. Complete variable domain (other parts from reference TRBV5-1 and TRBJ2-2): KAGVTQTPRYLIKTRGQQVTLSCSPISGHRSVSWYQQTPGQGLQFLFEYFSETQRNKGNFPGRFSGRQFSNSRSEMNVSTLELGDSALYLCASSLGLTGGRTGELFFGEGSRLTVL.

CDR3 amino acids: CATRPLAGGYNEQFF. The CDR3 coding sequence is TGTGCCACCCGCCCACTAGCGGGGGGCTACAATGAGCAGTTCTTC. This chain joins TRBV28 and TRBJ2-1; 12 bases align to TRBD2. This CDR3 contains 15 residues. With 10 bases clipped from V and 3 bases from J, the junction kept 7 bases outside the gene matches. The V gene's germline CDR1 is MDHEN and CDR2 SYDVKM. The full variable domain, completed using reference TRBV28 and TRBJ2-1, is DVKVTQSSRYLVKRTGEKVFLECVQDMDHENMFWYRQDPGLGLRLIYFSYDVKMKEKGDIPEGYSVSREKKERFSLILESASTNQTSMYLCATRPLAGGYNEQFFGPGTRLTVL.

The chain joins TRBV20-1 to TRBJ1-1; a weak D match, TRBD1 (6 bases). The CDR3 is 15 residues long. Germline values: CDR1 DFQATT, CDR2 SNEGSKA (reference sequence). Trimming shortened V by 1 base and J by 3 bases, and 15 bases separated the two germline ends. This CDR3 reads CSARGFTQGDTEAFF. CDR3 bases: TGCAGTGCTAGAGGGTTTACACAGGGCGACACTGAAGCTTTCTTT.

On this clonotype itself: A read error may account for a junction end that differs from germline. The gene calls are TRBV9 and TRBJ2-1; TRBD2 agrees at 9 bases. The end of the DNA is better explained by TRBJ2-5, so the J call may be wrong. The germline CDR1 and CDR2 sequences are SGDLS and YYNGEE. There are 16 residues in the CDR3. CDR3 sequence reads: CASSPAGGLYQGTQYF. CDR3 DNA: TGTGCCAGCAGTCCAGCGGGGGGCTTGTACCAAGGGACCCAGTACTTC.

This clonotype occurred a few times. The rearrangement links TRBV7-2 to TRBJ2-5, with 11 positions matching TRBD2. Germline V gives CDR1 SGHTA, CDR2 FQGNSA. The J segment lost 5 bases and the V segment lost 0 bases, leaving 2 bases of the junction unmatched. The CDR3 is made up of 15 amino acids. The CDR3 sequence is CASSLAGLAVETQYF. The CDR3 coding sequence is TGTGCCAGCAGCTTAGCGGGACTAGCGGTGGAGACCCAGTACTTC.

The chain carries TRBV4-3 and TRBJ2-3; TRBD2 agrees at 13 bases. J lost 6 bases, V lost 6 bases, and 12 bases had no gene match. This CDR3 region has 17 residues. Germline loops: CDR1 LGHNA, CDR2 YSLEER. CDR3 coding DNA: TGCGCCAGCAGTCGAACTAACGGACTAGCGGGGGCGGATACGCAGTATTTT. It translates to CASSRTNGLAGADTQYF.

The V and J genes are TRBV27 and TRBJ1-3, with D perhaps TRBD1 (5 bases). V lost 0 bases to trimming and J lost 4 bases, with 7 bases between them. This CDR3 is 14 amino acids long. The germline gives CDR1 MNHEY, CDR2 SMNVEV (reference sequence). The CDR3 spells CASSLSQGGNTIYF. As DNA, the CDR3 is TGTGCCAGCAGTTTATCGCAGGGAGGAAACACCATATATTTT.